Listed below are T cell receptor beta chains from one sample, sequenced in a study of cytomegalovirus exposure and HLA in healthy donors. Some clones are missing from TCRdb's copy, which holds only in-frame ones; the method was immunoSEQ multiplex PCR. The table lists 120,000 or so clones, about three quarters of them singletons. The sample comprised PBMCs. Receptors originate from a female donor in good health and CMV-seronegative. Both conserved end residues are part of each CDR3. Fields, in order: CDR3 protein, CDR3 DNA, V gene, D gene, J gene, clone size. A D gene is named only where the DNA matches it firmly. Clone sizes are given selectively: once, few, many, or a class where the clone is expanded.

cdr3_aa: CASSLGQMAGANGLTF
cdr3_nt: TGTGCCAGCAGCTTGGGGCAGATGGCTGGGGCCAACGGCCTGACTTTC
v_call: TRBV5-4
d_call: -
j_call: TRBJ2-6
clone_size: -

cdr3_aa: CASSLPPDRASEAFF
cdr3_nt: TGTGCCAGCAGTTTACCTCCGGACAGGGCTTCTGAAGCTTTCTTT
v_call: TRBV28
d_call: TRBD1
j_call: TRBJ1-1
clone_size: few

cdr3_aa: CASSARQANTGELFF
cdr3_nt: TGTGCCAGCAGCGCCCGGCAGGCGAACACCGGGGAGCTGTTTTTT
v_call: TRBV7-9
d_call: -
j_call: TRBJ2-2
clone_size: -

cdr3_aa: CAWSVQATGNTIYF
cdr3_nt: TGTGCCTGGAGTGTACAGGCAACTGGAAACACCATATATTTT
v_call: TRBV30
d_call: -
j_call: TRBJ1-3
clone_size: -

cdr3_aa: CASSPGQGLETNEQFF
cdr3_nt: TGTGCCAGCAGCCCGGGACAGGGGTTGGAAACTAATGAGCAGTTCTTC
v_call: TRBV7-6
d_call: TRBD1
j_call: TRBJ2-1
clone_size: -

cdr3_aa: CASSLGGPPYNEQFF
cdr3_nt: TGTGCCAGCAGCTTAGGAGGGCCTCCCTACAATGAGCAGTTCTTC
v_call: TRBV7-2
d_call: -
j_call: TRBJ2-1
clone_size: few

cdr3_aa: CASSRGLAESYEQYF
cdr3_nt: TGTGCCAGCAGCCGGGGACTAGCGGAATCCTACGAGCAGTACTTC
v_call: TRBV4-2
d_call: TRBD2
j_call: TRBJ2-7
clone_size: -

cdr3_aa: CASSLRPGGRGDQPQHF
cdr3_nt: TGTGCCAGCAGCCTCCGGCCGGGGGGGAGGGGGGATCAGCCCCAGCATTTT
v_call: TRBV13
d_call: -
j_call: TRBJ1-5
clone_size: -

cdr3_aa: CASTLRYTDTQYF
cdr3_nt: TGTGCCAGCACCTTACGGTACACAGATACGCAGTATTTT
v_call: TRBV7-2
d_call: -
j_call: TRBJ2-3
clone_size: -

cdr3_aa: CASRAGATGRQETQYF
cdr3_nt: TGTGCCAGTAGGGCCGGAGCGACAGGGAGGCAAGAGACCCAGTACTTC
v_call: TRBV19
d_call: -
j_call: TRBJ2-5
clone_size: -

cdr3_aa: CASRRRETGGHEQYF
cdr3_nt: TGTGCCAGCAGAAGAAGAGAGACAGGGGGCCACGAGCAGTACTTC
v_call: TRBV11-2
d_call: TRBD1
j_call: TRBJ2-7
clone_size: few

cdr3_aa: CASSSGQMNTEAFF
cdr3_nt: TGTGCCAGCAGCTCGGGACAGATGAACACTGAAGCTTTCTTT
v_call: TRBV7-2
d_call: TRBD1
j_call: TRBJ1-1
clone_size: -

cdr3_aa: CASSLAEAGDMNTEAFF
cdr3_nt: TGTGCCAGCAGTTTAGCGGAGGCGGGGGATATGAACACTGAAGCTTTCTTT
v_call: TRBV28
d_call: -
j_call: TRBJ1-1
clone_size: -

cdr3_aa: CASSGDRPQPQHF
cdr3_nt: TGTGCCAGCAGTGGGGACAGGCCCCAGCCCCAGCATTTT
v_call: TRBV25-1
d_call: TRBD1
j_call: TRBJ1-5
clone_size: -

cdr3_aa: CASRKGQGESYEQYF
cdr3_nt: TGTGCCAGCAGGAAAGGACAGGGCGAATCCTACGAGCAGTACTTC
v_call: TRBV6-1
d_call: TRBD1
j_call: TRBJ2-7
clone_size: -

cdr3_aa: CASRGAGTPYGYTF
cdr3_nt: TGTGCCAGCAGGGGCGCCGGGACACCCTATGGCTACACCTTC
v_call: TRBV6-5
d_call: -
j_call: TRBJ1-2
clone_size: -

cdr3_aa: CASSWTGENTEAFF
cdr3_nt: TGCGCCAGCAGCTGGACAGGGGAGAACACTGAAGCTTTCTTT
v_call: TRBV5-1
d_call: TRBD1
j_call: TRBJ1-1
clone_size: -

cdr3_aa: CASSQGFSYGYTF
cdr3_nt: TGTGCCAGCAGCCAGGGGTTCAGCTATGGCTACACCTTC
v_call: TRBV6-5
d_call: -
j_call: TRBJ1-2
clone_size: once

cdr3_aa: CASSLRGGGETQYF
cdr3_nt: TGTGCCAGCAGCCTAAGGGGAGGCGGAGAGACCCAGTACTTC
v_call: TRBV11-1
d_call: -
j_call: TRBJ2-5
clone_size: -

cdr3_aa: CASSLTGTGGSGANVLTF
cdr3_nt: TGCGCCAGCAGCCTGACCGGGACAGGGGGCTCGGGGGCCAACGTCCTGACTTTC
v_call: TRBV5-1
d_call: TRBD1
j_call: TRBJ2-6
clone_size: -

cdr3_aa: CASSAVGIYGQYF
cdr3_nt: TGTGCCAGCAGTGCGGTCGGTATCTACGGGCAGTACTTC
v_call: TRBV28
d_call: -
j_call: TRBJ2-7
clone_size: -

cdr3_aa: CASSGRYTQYF
cdr3_nt: TGTGCCAGCAGCGGCAGGTATACGCAGTATTTT
v_call: TRBV7-9
d_call: -
j_call: TRBJ2-3
clone_size: -

cdr3_aa: CASSVTATSPYQYF
cdr3_nt: TGTGCCAGCAGCGTGACAGCTACCTCACCTTACCAGTACTTC
v_call: TRBV7-3
d_call: -
j_call: TRBJ2-5
clone_size: -

cdr3_aa: CASSGQGASYGYTF
cdr3_nt: TGTGCCAGCTCCGGACAGGGGGCGAGCTATGGCTACACCTTC
v_call: TRBV2
d_call: TRBD1
j_call: TRBJ1-2
clone_size: -

cdr3_aa: CASSPGQGSAYGYTF
cdr3_nt: TGTGCCAGCTCACCTGGACAGGGGAGCGCCTATGGCTACACCTTC
v_call: TRBV18
d_call: TRBD1
j_call: TRBJ1-2
clone_size: -

cdr3_aa: CASLPWAAGHGATNEKLFF
cdr3_nt: TGTGCCAGCCTGCCCTGGGCGGCCGGGCACGGGGCAACTAATGAAAAACTGTTTTTT
v_call: TRBV27
d_call: -
j_call: TRBJ1-4
clone_size: -

cdr3_aa: CASSENRQPQYF
cdr3_nt: TGCGCCAGCAGCGAAAACAGGCAGCCCCAGTACTTC
v_call: TRBV5-1
d_call: -
j_call: TRBJ2-5
clone_size: -

cdr3_aa: CASRTSGPSTDTQYF
cdr3_nt: TGTGCCAGCAGAACTAGCGGCCCTAGCACAGATACGCAGTATTTT
v_call: TRBV5-4
d_call: TRBD2
j_call: TRBJ2-3
clone_size: -

cdr3_aa: CASSLRGPDTQYF
cdr3_nt: TGTGCCAGCAGCTTAAGGGGCCCAGATACGCAGTATTTT
v_call: TRBV7-9
d_call: -
j_call: TRBJ2-3
clone_size: -

cdr3_aa: CASTLAGGPYNEQFF
cdr3_nt: TGTGCCAGCACTTTAGCGGGGGGGCCCTACAATGAGCAGTTCTTC
v_call: TRBV6-5
d_call: TRBD2
j_call: TRBJ2-1
clone_size: -

cdr3_aa: CASSLRTGGDGYTF
cdr3_nt: TGCGCCAGCAGCTTGCGGACAGGGGGGGATGGCTACACCTTC
v_call: TRBV5-1
d_call: TRBD1
j_call: TRBJ1-2
clone_size: -

cdr3_aa: CASSLGPSRYNEQFF
cdr3_nt: TGTGCCAGCAGCCTGGGGCCTAGCCGTTACAATGAGCAGTTCTTC
v_call: TRBV5-4
d_call: -
j_call: TRBJ2-1
clone_size: -

cdr3_aa: CASSYSNRVGTEAFF
cdr3_nt: TGTGCCAGCAGTTACTCTAACAGGGTTGGCACTGAAGCTTTCTTT
v_call: TRBV6-5
d_call: -
j_call: TRBJ1-1
clone_size: -

cdr3_aa: CASSLAGQVYEQYF
cdr3_nt: TGTGCCAGCAGCTTAGCGGGACAGGTCTACGAGCAGTACTTC
v_call: TRBV7-2
d_call: TRBD1
j_call: TRBJ2-7
clone_size: -

cdr3_aa: CASSSGQTNYGYTF
cdr3_nt: TGTGCCAGCAGCTCGGGACAAACTAACTATGGCTACACCTTC
v_call: TRBV11-2
d_call: -
j_call: TRBJ1-2
clone_size: -

cdr3_aa: CASSLPGTGDREQFF
cdr3_nt: TGTGCCAGCAGCTTACCCGGGACAGGGGATAGAGAGCAGTTCTTC
v_call: TRBV11-3
d_call: TRBD1
j_call: TRBJ2-1
clone_size: few

cdr3_aa: CASSLKFGRGNSPLHF
cdr3_nt: TGTGCCAGCAGCTTAAAATTCGGCAGAGGGAATTCACCCCTCCACTTT
v_call: TRBV7-8
d_call: -
j_call: TRBJ1-6
clone_size: -

cdr3_aa: CTSSQIELAGDTQYF
cdr3_nt: TGCACCAGCAGCCAAATAGAACTAGCAGGGGATACGCAGTATTTT
v_call: TRBV1
d_call: -
j_call: TRBJ2-3
clone_size: -

cdr3_aa: CASSDPRGLAGDTDTQYF
cdr3_nt: TGTGCCAGCAGTGACCCTCGGGGACTAGCGGGGGATACAGATACGCAGTATTTT
v_call: TRBV6-4
d_call: TRBD2
j_call: TRBJ2-3
clone_size: once

cdr3_aa: CASTTLQNYGYTF
cdr3_nt: TGTGCCAGCACGACCCTACAGAACTATGGCTACACCTTC
v_call: TRBV19
d_call: -
j_call: TRBJ1-2
clone_size: -

cdr3_aa: CASSLRQLYGYTF
cdr3_nt: TGTGCCAGCAGCTTGAGACAGCTCTATGGCTACACCTTC
v_call: TRBV5-4
d_call: -
j_call: TRBJ1-2
clone_size: -

cdr3_aa: CASSISRGPYNEQFF
cdr3_nt: TGTGCCAGTAGTATTTCCAGGGGGCCTTACAATGAGCAGTTCTTC
v_call: TRBV19
d_call: TRBD1
j_call: TRBJ2-1
clone_size: -

cdr3_aa: CASSSGPDYEAFF
cdr3_nt: TGTGCCAGCAGCTCCGGTCCGGACTATGAAGCTTTCTTT
v_call: TRBV7-9
d_call: -
j_call: TRBJ1-1
clone_size: -

cdr3_aa: CAWGRYEQYF
cdr3_nt: TGTGCCTGGGGTCGGTACGAGCAGTACTTC
v_call: TRBV30
d_call: -
j_call: TRBJ2-7
clone_size: -

cdr3_aa: CASSSSGSGRGEQYF
cdr3_nt: TGTGCCAGCAGTTCCTCGGGTAGCGGGAGAGGGGAGCAGTACTTC
v_call: TRBV28
d_call: TRBD2
j_call: TRBJ2-5
clone_size: -

cdr3_aa: CASSQVAGNNQPQHF
cdr3_nt: TGTGCCAGCAGCCAAGTTGCCGGGAATAATCAGCCCCAGCATTTT
v_call: TRBV4-2
d_call: -
j_call: TRBJ1-5
clone_size: -

cdr3_aa: CASSLGTEGAKNIQYF
cdr3_nt: TGTGCCAGCAGCTTGGGGACAGAAGGGGCCAAAAACATTCAGTACTTC
v_call: TRBV11-1
d_call: TRBD1
j_call: TRBJ2-4
clone_size: -

cdr3_aa: CASSPRDRGFWANEKLFF
cdr3_nt: TGTGCCAGCAGTCCCCGGGACAGGGGATTTTGGGCTAATGAAAAACTGTTTTTT
v_call: TRBV27
d_call: TRBD1
j_call: TRBJ1-4
clone_size: -

cdr3_aa: CASTPGNYNSPLHF
cdr3_nt: TGCGCCTCCACCCCAGGGAACTATAATTCACCCCTCCACTTT
v_call: TRBV5-1
d_call: -
j_call: TRBJ1-6
clone_size: -